Below, 5 T cell receptor beta chains from the same sample are listed, as sequenced in a study of tumor and adjacent non-tumor tissue in lung cancer. This sample's RNA came from whole unsorted tissue. More than 3 cm separated this lung sample from the edge of the tumor. Three rounds of nested PCR, following a modified ARM-PCR protocol, produced the TCRbeta library. TCRdb redid the calling of the multiplex PCR reads with MiXCR, one entry per CDR3 protein. The repertoire holds approximately 110,000 distinct CDR3 sequences, with 50% to 70% as singletons. Sequenced input: distant non-tumor lung tissue. The receptors come from a man between 60 and 70 years old with non-small cell lung cancer.

This clonotype was observed a few times. The chain links TRBV10-3 to TRBJ2-7; the D call may be TRBD1 or TRBD2 (5 bases each). Germline loops: CDR1 ENHRY, CDR2 SYGVKD. This CDR3 spans 15 amino acids. V was trimmed by 3 bases and J by 2 bases, leaving 14 bases between them. The CDR3 DNA is TGTGCCATCAGTGACCGGGACCGCTCCCCCTACGAGCAGTACTTC. This translates into CAISDRDRSPYEQYF.

To note about this clonotype: This may be a read error, as it is one base from a much larger clone. V gene TRBV28 combines with J gene TRBJ2-3, with TRBD2 matching 7 bases. Germline CDR1 is MDHEN and CDR2 is SYDVKM. V was clipped by 10 bases and J by 1 base; unmatched bases: 11. This CDR3 is built from 15 residues. CDR3: CAINGGSLGTDTQYF. For the CDR3, the DNA is TGTGCCATCAACGGCGGGAGTTTGGGCACAGATACGCAGTATTTT.

Comment on this clonotype: A read error may produce the germline difference seen at one junction end. The J gene is TRBJ1-2, the V gene TRBV5-4; D remains unclear. CDR1 SGHNT and CDR2 YYREEE come from the germline V gene (reference sequence). This CDR3 is built from 12 residues. CDR3 in amino acids: CASGSYTYSYTF. The CDR3 nucleotides are TGCGCCAGCGGTTCTTATACGTATAGCTACACCTTC.

J is TRBJ1-5 and V is TRBV6-5; 9 bases line up with TRBD1. The junction had 9 bases not matched to a gene; V was cut back by 6 bases and J by 6 bases. The germline V gene encodes CDR1 MNHEY and CDR2 SVGAGI. The CDR3 is made up of 15 amino acids. In DNA form, the CDR3 reads TGTGCCAGCAGCTGGGGACAGGGAAATGGTCAGCCCCAGCATTTT. This encodes CASSWGQGNGQPQHF.

Only one count was recorded for this clonotype. The junction differs from germline at one of its ends, possibly a read error. The chain links TRBV6-5 to TRBJ2-3; tentatively, D is TRBD1 or TRBD2 (7 bases each). Germline V gene lookup returns CDR1 MNHEY and CDR2 SVGAGI. CDR3 length equals 16 residues. The CDR3 DNA sequence: TGTGCCAGCAAGGGACTAACGCCCGTCAGGGGGGATACGCTGTATTTT. This translates into CASKGLTPVRGDTLYF.